The sequence of this T cell receptor beta chain was determined in a study of blood T cell repertoires in COVID-19. In the original workflow: Amplification from reference gene primers served as the basis for estimated nucleated cell counts. The table came from immunoSEQ multiplex PCR; TCRdb's copy has only in-frame clones and leaves some out. Clone size and the V and J calls come from that table; the DNA yielded D and trimming. The repertoire consists of roughly 69,000 clones, with roughly 80% occurring once and the leading ten covering less than 4.5%. The germline gives CDR1 MDHEN, CDR2 SYDVKM. CDR3 length equals 14 residues. Trimming stripped 4 bases from V and 4 bases from J, with 11 bases between.

The clonotype originates from a woman aged 40-49 years with acute COVID-19. The chain couples TRBV28 to TRBJ1-3; D unclear. Sequenced: PBMCs or T cells enriched from blood (not recorded which). The CDR3 region is CASSWGGRGNTIYF. CDR3 nucleotide sequence: TGTGCCAGCAGTTGGGGAGGACGGGGAAACACCATATATTTT.